Each of the 5 T cell receptor beta chains below was sequenced from the same sample in a study of PD-L1 blockade in urothelial cancer. This sample's time point: peripheral blood 6 weeks after treatment start. TCRdb's copy holds only in-frame clones and misses some; the assay was immunoSEQ multiplex PCR. This table has 100,000 to 150,000 clones, 86% appearing once. Sequenced material: PBMCs, taken around atezolizumab (anti-PD-L1) treatment. The receptors here all came from a man between 45 and 60 years old with urothelial cancer.

The chain employs TRBV20-1 and TRBJ2-3, with D tentatively TRBD2 (5 bases). The V gene's germline CDR1 is DFQATT and CDR2 SNEGSKA (reference sequence). Deletions cut 3 bases from V and 7 bases from J, with 5 bases between. The CDR3 has 10 amino acids. CDR3 protein: CSARDYTQYF. The CDR3 DNA follows: TGCAGTGCTAGGGACTATACGCAGTATTTT.

The chain carries TRBV5-8 and TRBJ1-5; D possibly corresponds to TRBD1 (6 bases). There are 15 residues in the CDR3. V was clipped by 3 bases and J by 3 bases, with 13 bases between them. Germline V gene data show CDR1 as SGHTS and CDR2 as YDEGEE. The CDR3 region is CASSSGQKINQPQHF. CDR3 bases: TGTGCCAGCAGCTCCGGACAGAAAATCAATCAGCCCCAGCATTTT.

Here the CDR3 reads CASTKAFLDIHNEQFF. The CDR3 region has the DNA TGTGCCAGCACTAAGGCGTTTTTGGACATCCACAATGAGCAGTTCTTC. This rearrangement joins TRBV7-9 to TRBJ2-1, with D perhaps matching TRBD1 (5 bases). Trimming shortened V by 7 bases and J by 5 bases, and 21 bases separated the two germline ends. The V gene's germline CDR1 is SEHNR and CDR2 FQNEAQ (reference sequence). CDR3 length: 16 residues.

This clone has only a few counts. The J gene is TRBJ2-1, the V gene TRBV30; no reliable D call. The CDR3 extends over 11 amino acids. The germline CDR1 and CDR2 sequences are GTSNPN and SVGIG (reference sequence). Deletions cut 0 bases from V and 8 bases from J, with 5 bases between. CDR3 in amino acids: CAWSVAYEQFF. For the CDR3, the DNA is TGTGCCTGGAGTGTAGCTTATGAGCAGTTCTTC.

This clone has only a few counts. This chain uses TRBV14 with TRBJ1-4; D remains ambiguous. Trimming took off 4 bases at V and 8 bases at J, with 11 bases between the two ends. The CDR3 loop spans 13 amino acids. Looked up from germline, CDR1 is SGHDN and CDR2 is FVKESK. This CDR3 reads CASSREAREKLFF. CDR3 bases: TGTGCCAGCAGCCGTGAGGCGAGGGAAAAACTGTTTTTT.